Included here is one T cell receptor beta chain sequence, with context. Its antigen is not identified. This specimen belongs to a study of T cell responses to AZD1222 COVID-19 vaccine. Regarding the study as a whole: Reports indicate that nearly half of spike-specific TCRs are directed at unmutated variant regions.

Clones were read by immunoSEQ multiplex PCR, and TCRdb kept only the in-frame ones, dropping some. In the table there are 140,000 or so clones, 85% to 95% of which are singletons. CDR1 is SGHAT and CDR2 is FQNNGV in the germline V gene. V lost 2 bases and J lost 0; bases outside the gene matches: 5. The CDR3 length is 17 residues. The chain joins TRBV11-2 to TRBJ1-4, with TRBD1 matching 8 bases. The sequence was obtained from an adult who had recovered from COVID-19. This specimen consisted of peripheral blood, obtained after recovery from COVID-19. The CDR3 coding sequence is TGTGCCAGCAGCTTATATCTGACAGGGGCAACTAATGAAAAACTGTTTTTT. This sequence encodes CASSLYLTGATNEKLFF. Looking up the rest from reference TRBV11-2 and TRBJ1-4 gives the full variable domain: EAGVAQSPRYKIIEKRQSVAFWCNPISGHATLYWYQQILGQGPKLLIQFQNNGVVDDSQLPKDRFSAERLKGVDSTLKIQPAKLEDSAVYLCASSLYLTGATNEKLFFGSGTQLSVL.